These T cell receptor beta chains were read from a single sample in a study of beta chain features in type 1 diabetes. Assay used: immunoSEQ multiplex PCR; TCRdb lists only in-frame clones, some missing. Of 50,000 or so clones in the sample, roughly 45% were seen once. Source material: stem cell memory CD4+ T cells from blood. These receptors originate from a man aged 30 to 45 with type 1 diabetes. Each CDR3 is given with its conserved first and last residue. A D gene is named only where the DNA matches it firmly. Not all rows give a size; the values are once, few, many and, for expanded clones, a class.

TRBD1,TRBV28,NA,TRBJ1-1,TGTGCCAGCAGTTCGGGACAGGGACTCACTGAAGCTTTCTTT,CASSSGQGLTEAFF
NA,TRBV5-1,NA,TRBJ2-2,TGCGCCAGCAGAAGACTAGATCTGAACACCGGGGAGCTGTTTTTT,CASRRLDLNTGELFF
NA,TRBV18,NA,TRBJ2-1,TGTGCCAGCTCACCACCGTCTAGCAGGTCCTACAATGAGCAGTTCTTC,CASSPPSSRSYNEQFF
TRBD2,TRBV28,NA,TRBJ2-1,TGTGCCAGCAGTTTCCGGGGGGGACTAGCGGGTTACAATGAGCAGTTCTTC,CASSFRGGLAGYNEQFF
TRBD2,TRBV6-1,NA,TRBJ2-7,TGTGCCAGCAAACCTAGCGGGACTCCCTACGAGCAGTACTTC,CASKPSGTPYEQYF
TRBD2,TRBV29-1,NA,TRBJ2-1,TGCAGCGTACTAGCGGGAGGATATGGTGAGCAGTTCTTC,CSVLAGGYGEQFF
NA,TRBV5-1,NA,TRBJ2-7,TGCGCCAGCAGCTTCCAAGGGGGGGGCGACGAGCAGTACTTC,CASSFQGGGDEQYF
NA,TRBV28,NA,TRBJ1-5,TGTGCCAGCAGCCAGGGCGGTCAGCCCCAGCATTTT,CASSQGGQPQHF
TRBD2,TRBV2,NA,TRBJ2-3,TGTGCCAGCAGTGAAGTGTGGGAGGGCCTTGATACGCAGTATTTT,CASSEVWEGLDTQYF
NA,TRBV14,NA,TRBJ2-1,TGTGCCAGCAGCCAACGTCTCTGGTCCTACGCCTACAATGAGCAGTTCTTC,CASSQRLWSYAYNEQFF
NA,TRBV28,few,TRBJ2-2,TGTGCCAGCAGTTTATCTGCGGCCCCAGCCACCGGGGAGCTGTTTTTT,CASSLSAAPATGELFF
TRBD1,TRBV29-1,few,TRBJ1-2,TGCAGCGTTGGAATGGGACAGGGCTACACCTTC,CSVGMGQGYTF
TRBD2,TRBV4-3,NA,TRBJ2-1,TGCGCCAGCAGCCAAGATAGGGGACTAGCGGGAGTCCGCTCCTACAATGAGCAGTTCTTC,CASSQDRGLAGVRSYNEQFF
NA,TRBV5-1,NA,TRBJ2-2,TGCGCCAGCAGCGTCGACAGCGGGGAGCTGTTTTTT,CASSVDSGELFF
NA,TRBV7-8,NA,TRBJ2-7,TGTGCCAGCGCCGATTCCCATACTTACGAGCAGTACTTC,CASADSHTYEQYF
TRBD2,TRBV28,few,TRBJ2-3,TGTGCCAGCAGTAACTCCGGGACTAGAGCAGATACGCAGTATTTT,CASSNSGTRADTQYF
TRBD1,TRBV29-1,NA,TRBJ1-4,TGCAGCGGAACGACAGGGGATGAAAAACTGTTTTTT,CSGTTGDEKLFF
NA,TRBV19,NA,TRBJ2-1,TGTGCCAGTAATGTCGGGAGCTCCTACAATGAGCAGTTCTTC,CASNVGSSYNEQFF
TRBD1,TRBV28,NA,TRBJ1-1,TGTGCCAGCGGACAGGGACTCGTTGGCACTGAAGCTTTCTTT,CASGQGLVGTEAFF
NA,TRBV5-4,NA,TRBJ2-1,TGTGCCAGCATCCCTCCTCCCCCGCGGGGCAATGAGCAGTTCTTC,CASIPPPPRGNEQFF
TRBD2,TRBV18,few,TRBJ2-7,TGTGCCAGCTCTCCGGGGGGGTACGGGTCCGAGCAGTACTTC,CASSPGGYGSEQYF
NA,TRBV5-1,few,TRBJ1-2,TGCGCCAGCAGCTTGGCCTTCAGGGACTATGGCTACACCTTC,CASSLAFRDYGYTF
TRBD2,TRBV29-1,NA,TRBJ2-3,TGCAGCGTTGCTACTAGCGGGAGTATCACAGATACGCAGTATTTT,CSVATSGSITDTQYF
NA,TRBV7-3,NA,TRBJ2-3,TGTGCCAGCAGCTTGGGGATTAGCGGAACAGATACGCAGTATTTT,CASSLGISGTDTQYF